The T cell receptor (beta chain) described here comes from a study of blood T cell repertoires in COVID-19. Study-wide background: PBMCs, B-cell-depleted T cells, or T cells provided the cDNA or gDNA that made up the material.

Looked up from germline, CDR1 is SGDLS and CDR2 is YYNGEE. This CDR3 region has 14 residues. Original handling: By means of reference gene primer amplification, nucleated cell counts were estimated. Only in-frame clones appear in the TCRdb table, and some are missing; sequencing was by immunoSEQ multiplex PCR. The V and J calls and clone size were taken over from that table, and D and trimming were inferred from the DNA. Of over 55,000 clones in the sample, about 93% are singletons; the top ten hold more than 7%. On this clone itself: Mismatch with germline at one junction end may stem from a read error.

The genes are TRBV9 and TRBJ2-7; D perhaps matches TRBD1 (9 bases). The sequence was collected from a human donor in a cohort sampled during active COVID-19. The specimen sequenced was peripheral blood. Here the CDR3 DNA reads TGTGCCAGCAGTGTAGCGGGACAGGGCTCCGAGCAGTACTTC. It encodes CASSVAGQGSEQYF. The full variable domain, with the rest looked up from reference TRBV9 and TRBJ2-7, is DSGVTQTPKHLITATGQRVTLRCSPRSGDLSVYWYQQSLDQGLQFLIQYYNGEERAKGNILERFSAQQFPDLHSELNLSSLELGDSALYFCASSVAGQGSEQYFGPGTRLTVT.